This T cell receptor (beta chain) was identified during a study of Graves' ophthalmopathy and Graves' hyperthyroidism. At the level of the study: Before any treatment was given, at initial diagnosis, peripheral blood was collected.

Germline CDR1 reads MNHEY; CDR2 reads SVGEGT. The ends were cut back, 6 bases at V and 0 bases at J, with 5 bases in the middle. The CDR3 spans 13 residues. RNA transcripts provided the template for amplifying TCR beta CDR3 regions. First-round RT-PCR with HTBI primers preceded a second-round multiplex PCR. TCRdb passed the multiplex PCR reads through MiXCR, listing each CDR3 protein once. Of a few hundred thousand distinct CDR3 sequences in the sample, 17% were seen once. Broader study findings: The majority of expanded thyroid clonotypes above 0.001 frequency also occurred in blood. Sensitivity reached approximately 85% and specificity roughly 81% for a 13-signature model separating ophthalmopathy from stable hyperthyroidism. With just under 71% sensitivity and about 74% specificity, the model predicted ophthalmopathy progression.

In this sample, this clonotype turned up many times. Antigen unknown. The specimen was peripheral blood. The sequence was obtained from an adult man with Graves' ophthalmopathy. V gene TRBV6-2 or TRBV6-3 combines with J gene TRBJ2-2, with D unclear. The CDR3 here is CASRFSNTGELFF. The CDR3 DNA sequence: TGTGCCAGCAGATTTTCGAACACCGGGGAGCTGTTTTTT.